The clone carrying this T cell receptor (beta chain) appeared a few times. Antigen specificity is unknown. The data derive from a study of cytotoxic CD8 clonotypes in ibrutinib-treated CLL. Study background: The response samples were taken once patients had been treated for a median of roughly 12 months, range 6 to 36.

Cryopreserved PBMCs yielded about 2 micrograms of genomic DNA for TCR beta libraries. Sequencing was performed with immunoSEQ multiplex PCR; in TCRdb, only in-frame clones are kept and a portion is missing. The data show approximately 30,000 clones, approximately 54% seen once. Trimming stripped 6 bases from V and 3 bases from J, with 12 bases between. The CDR3 totals 13 residues. Germline V gives CDR1 KGHSH, CDR2 LQKENI. Findings and caveats of the study: Contraction or stability on treatment characterized the public clonotypes, which were uncommon. Clonality was elevated at ibrutinib response and had returned toward baseline at progression.

The receptor's source is a human donor with chronic lymphocytic leukemia. This chain links TRBV18 with TRBJ2-7, with D possibly matching TRBD1 (5 bases). The specimen was PBMCs, collected before ibrutinib treatment. The CDR3 DNA follows: TGTGCCAGCTCTCCTCCGGACAACTACGAGCAGTACTTC. Amino acids: CASSPPDNYEQYF.